The TCR beta chain described here comes from a study of shared T cell receptors in the human thymus. Clones were read by immunoSEQ multiplex PCR, and TCRdb kept only the in-frame ones, dropping some. The data contain about 660,000 clones, 70% to 90% of them singletons. Germline lookup yields CDR1 SNHLY and CDR2 FYNNEI. There are 14 residues in the CDR3. The V and J ends lost 7 bases and 1 base respectively, with 13 bases between them. These data were likewise used in another study, on human thymus T cells. That work states: Resections removed during corrective heart surgery provided the thymus tissue used.

The J gene is TRBJ1-2, the V gene TRBV2; D is undetermined. The sequencing input was thymocytes. This clonotype was obtained from a boy under two years old with a congenital heart defect. The CDR3 is CASMAVLHNYGYTF. The DNA for the CDR3 is TGTGCCAGCATGGCGGTCTTGCATAACTATGGCTACACCTTC.